A single T cell receptor beta chain is shown here with its context. There is no known antigen for this receptor. No quality values exist for individual bases; no much larger clone is one base distant. This sample stems from a study of OX40 agonist ivuxolimab in advanced cancers. With respect to the entire study: Ivuxolimab, which targeted the costimulatory receptor OX40 (CD134), was an agonistic, fully human IgG2 monoclonal antibody. Prior anti-PD-1, anti-PD-L1 or anti-CTLA-4 therapy was permitted, and checkpoint inhibitors had been received by around 40% of dose-escalation patients. Intravenous ivuxolimab was administered to patients every 2 weeks at six dose levels: 0.01, 0.1, 0.3, 1.5, 3 and 10 mg/kg. Partial responses were achieved by three dose-escalation patients, of whom one had hepatocellular carcinoma and two had cutaneous melanoma. Among the 52 dose-escalation patients, 19 had hepatocellular carcinoma, approximately 15 melanoma, 9 renal cell carcinoma and 9 head and neck cancer. Peripheral TCRbeta sequencing aimed to test whether ivuxolimab altered TCR sequence diversity and caused clonal T-cell expansion. The dose-escalation cohort was 82.7% male with a mean age of about 60 years, ranging from roughly 23 to 80. The paper describes the monotherapy dose-escalation part (N of about 52 patients) of the phase I trial of ivuxolimab.

The germline V end is reduced by 4 bases and the J end by 8 bases; junction bases left unmatched: 7. CDR1 SGDLS and CDR2 YYNGEE are derived from the germline V gene. The CDR3 starts with the cysteine, ends with the phenylalanine, and has 14 residues. CDR3 DNA is the only sequence kept; it has 42 bases, read in frame from the first base. Patients with a history of autoimmune disease or receiving systemic immunosuppression were excluded from the trial. Peripheral blood for TCR sequencing was collected from all dose cohorts at baseline, on cycle 4 day 1, and on cycle 7 day 1. Samples were obtained from an open-label, multicenter, first-in-human phase I dose-escalation trial of ivuxolimab. Adults with locally advanced or metastatic melanoma, renal cell carcinoma, hepatocellular carcinoma or head and neck squamous cell carcinoma were enrolled in the trial. CD4+ and CD8+ T cells were sorted separately from peripheral blood before TCR sequencing.

For sequencing of the TCRbeta CDR3 region, genomic DNA was extracted from the sorted cells. The immunoSEQ Assay was used for sequencing of TCRbeta CDR3 regions. TCRdb took this table from immuneACCESS and kept in-frame rearrangements with V and J called. Such tables lack part of the clones; where checked against another copy, unresolved V genes explain under half of the gap, and the rest is unexplained. Recorded for this sample are tens of thousands of clones; approximately 86% of them occurred a single time. The ten largest clones represent roughly 0.79% of the sample. General findings and caveats noted by the study authors: The antigen specificity of the clonally expanded peripheral T cells was not determined. On average, CD8+ T cells showed more expanded clones than CD4+ T cells after ivuxolimab. Low levels of normalized T-cell clonal expansion were also seen in some patients who did not respond. In the 0.1-3.0 mg/kg groups, partial responders had among the lowest normalized peripheral clonal expansion, particularly in CD8+ T cells. At doses of 0.1 to 3.0 mg/kg, clonal expansion of both CD4+ and CD8+ blood T cells was observed from baseline to week 6.

The chain joins TRBV9 to TRBJ1-4; 8 bases in between match TRBD1. The receptor's source is an adult with an advanced solid tumor such as melanoma, head and neck, liver or kidney cancer. Sequences were derived from CD4+ or CD8+ T cells sorted from blood, sampled in a trial of the OX40 agonist ivuxolimab. For the CDR3, the sequence is CASSSQTGEEKLFF. The nucleotides read TGTGCCAGCAGCTCGCAGACAGGGGAAGAAAAACTGTTTTTT.